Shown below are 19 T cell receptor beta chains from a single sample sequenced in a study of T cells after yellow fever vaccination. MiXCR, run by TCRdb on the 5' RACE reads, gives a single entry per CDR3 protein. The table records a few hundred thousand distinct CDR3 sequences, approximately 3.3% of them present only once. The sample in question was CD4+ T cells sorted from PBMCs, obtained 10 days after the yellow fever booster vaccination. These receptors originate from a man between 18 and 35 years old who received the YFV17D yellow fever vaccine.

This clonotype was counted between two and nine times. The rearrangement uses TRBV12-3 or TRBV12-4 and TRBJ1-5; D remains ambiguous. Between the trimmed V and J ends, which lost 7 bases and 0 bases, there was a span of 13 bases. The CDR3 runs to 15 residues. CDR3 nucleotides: TGTGCCAGCACCCTTGGGCCTTCTAGCAATCAGCCCCAGCATTTT. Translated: CASTLGPSSNQPQHF.

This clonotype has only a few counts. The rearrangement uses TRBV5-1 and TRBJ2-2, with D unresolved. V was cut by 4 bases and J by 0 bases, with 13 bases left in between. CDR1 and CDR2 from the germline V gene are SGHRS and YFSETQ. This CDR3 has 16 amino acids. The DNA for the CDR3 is TGCGCCAGCAGCCCCTACTCGTTCGCGAACACCGGGGAGCTGTTTTTT. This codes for CASSPYSFANTGELFF.

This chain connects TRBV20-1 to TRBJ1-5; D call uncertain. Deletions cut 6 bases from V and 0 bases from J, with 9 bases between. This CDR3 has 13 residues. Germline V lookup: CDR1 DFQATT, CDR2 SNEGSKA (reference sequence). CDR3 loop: CSALTDSNQPQHF. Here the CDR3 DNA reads TGCAGTGCCCTGACTGATAGCAATCAGCCCCAGCATTTT.

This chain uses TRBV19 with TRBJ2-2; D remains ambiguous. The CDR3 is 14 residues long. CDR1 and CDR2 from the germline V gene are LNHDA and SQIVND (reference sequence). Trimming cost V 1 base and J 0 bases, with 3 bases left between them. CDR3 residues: CASSIAANTGELFF. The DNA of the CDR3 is TGTGCCAGTAGTATAGCAGCGAACACCGGGGAGCTGTTTTTT.

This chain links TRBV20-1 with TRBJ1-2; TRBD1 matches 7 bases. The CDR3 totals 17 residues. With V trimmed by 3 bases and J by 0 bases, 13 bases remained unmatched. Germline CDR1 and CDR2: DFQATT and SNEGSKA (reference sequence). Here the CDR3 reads CSARGGTEGAPNYGYTF. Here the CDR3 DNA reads TGCAGTGCTAGGGGGGGAACAGAGGGGGCCCCTAACTATGGCTACACCTTC.

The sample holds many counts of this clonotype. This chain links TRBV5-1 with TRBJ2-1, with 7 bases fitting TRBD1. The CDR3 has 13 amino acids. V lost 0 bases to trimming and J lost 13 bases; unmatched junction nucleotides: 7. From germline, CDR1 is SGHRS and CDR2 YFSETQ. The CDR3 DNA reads TGCGCCAGCAGCTTGGTCGGACAGGAATTCCAGTTCTTC. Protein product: CASSLVGQEFQFF.

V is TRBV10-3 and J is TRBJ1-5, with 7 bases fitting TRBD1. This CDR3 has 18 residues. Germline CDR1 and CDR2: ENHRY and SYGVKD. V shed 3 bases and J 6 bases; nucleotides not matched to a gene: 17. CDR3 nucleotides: TGTGCCATCAGTGAATCAGCGGGTTTGACAGGGCCCGGTCAGCCCCAGCATTTT. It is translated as CAISESAGLTGPGQPQHF.

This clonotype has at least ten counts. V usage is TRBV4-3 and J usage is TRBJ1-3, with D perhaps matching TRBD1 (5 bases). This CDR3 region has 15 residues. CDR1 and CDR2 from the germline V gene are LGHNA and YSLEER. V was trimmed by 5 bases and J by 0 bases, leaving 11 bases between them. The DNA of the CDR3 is TGCGCCAGCAGCACCCAGGGCCTCTCTGGAAACACCATATATTTT. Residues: CASSTQGLSGNTIYF.

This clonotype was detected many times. The CDR3 nucleotides are TGTGCCAGCTCGGAGGATGGTGGCTCCTACGAGCAGTACTTC. This codes for CASSEDGGSYEQYF. The rearrangement links TRBV6-2 or TRBV6-3 to TRBJ2-7; the D gene is possibly TRBD2 (5 bases). The V and J ends lost 8 bases and 0 bases respectively, with 14 bases between them. This CDR3 spans 14 amino acids. Germline-derived CDR1 and CDR2 are MNHEY and SVGEGT.

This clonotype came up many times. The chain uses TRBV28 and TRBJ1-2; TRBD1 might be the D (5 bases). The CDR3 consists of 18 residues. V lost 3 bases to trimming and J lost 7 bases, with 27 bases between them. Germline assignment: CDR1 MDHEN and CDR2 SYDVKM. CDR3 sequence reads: CASSLPGKGRDLRPGYTF. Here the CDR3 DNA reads TGTGCCAGCAGTTTGCCCGGTAAGGGACGGGATCTTCGCCCTGGCTACACCTTC.

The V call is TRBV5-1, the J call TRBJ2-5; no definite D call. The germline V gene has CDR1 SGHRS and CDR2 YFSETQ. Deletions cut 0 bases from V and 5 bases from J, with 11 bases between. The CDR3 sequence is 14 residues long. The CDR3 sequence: CASSLGGTRETQYF. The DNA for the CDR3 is TGCGCCAGCAGCTTGGGTGGCACGCGGGAGACCCAGTACTTC.

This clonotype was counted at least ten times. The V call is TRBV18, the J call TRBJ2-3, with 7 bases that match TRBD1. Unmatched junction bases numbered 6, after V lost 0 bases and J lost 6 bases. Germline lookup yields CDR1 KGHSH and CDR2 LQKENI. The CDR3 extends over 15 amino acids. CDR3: CASSPPRGGMDTQYF. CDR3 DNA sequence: TGTGCCAGCTCACCACCGAGAGGGGGCATGGATACGCAGTATTTT.

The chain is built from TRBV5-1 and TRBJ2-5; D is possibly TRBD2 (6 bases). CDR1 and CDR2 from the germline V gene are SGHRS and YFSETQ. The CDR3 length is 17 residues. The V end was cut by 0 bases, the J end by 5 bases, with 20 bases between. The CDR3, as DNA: TGCGCCAGCAGCTTGGCCGGCCGGGGAGGAGGAGGGGAGACCCAGTACTTC. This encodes CASSLAGRGGGGETQYF.

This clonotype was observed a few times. In DNA form, the CDR3 reads TGTGCCAGCAGCTTAGGGCGGGACGAGACCCAGTACTTC. Its protein product is CASSLGRDETQYF. The chain combines TRBV7-2 with TRBJ2-5; a weak D match, TRBD2 (6 bases). The CDR3 has 13 residues. Trimming stripped 1 base from V and 5 bases from J, with 8 bases between. Germline assignment: CDR1 SGHTA and CDR2 FQGNSA.

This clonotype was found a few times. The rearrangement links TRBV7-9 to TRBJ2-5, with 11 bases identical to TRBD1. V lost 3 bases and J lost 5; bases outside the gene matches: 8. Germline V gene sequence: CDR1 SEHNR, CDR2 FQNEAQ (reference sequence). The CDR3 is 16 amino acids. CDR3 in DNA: TGTGCCAGCAGCTTGGGACAGGGGGACTTCAGGGAGACCCAGTACTTC. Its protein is CASSLGQGDFRETQYF.

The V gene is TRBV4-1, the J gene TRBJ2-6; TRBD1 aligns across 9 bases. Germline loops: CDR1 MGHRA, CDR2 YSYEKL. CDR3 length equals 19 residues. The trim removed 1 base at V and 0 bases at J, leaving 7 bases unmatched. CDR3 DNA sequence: TGCGCCAGCAGCCAAGGTACGGGACAGGGTCCCTCTGGGGCCAACGTCCTGACTTTC. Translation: CASSQGTGQGPSGANVLTF.

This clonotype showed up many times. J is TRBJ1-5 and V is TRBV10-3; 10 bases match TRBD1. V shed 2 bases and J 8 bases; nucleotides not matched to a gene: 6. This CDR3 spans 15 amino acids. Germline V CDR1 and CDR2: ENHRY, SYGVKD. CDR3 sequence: CAISERGTGVEPQHF. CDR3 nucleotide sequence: TGTGCCATCAGTGAGAGGGGGACAGGGGTTGAGCCCCAGCATTTT.

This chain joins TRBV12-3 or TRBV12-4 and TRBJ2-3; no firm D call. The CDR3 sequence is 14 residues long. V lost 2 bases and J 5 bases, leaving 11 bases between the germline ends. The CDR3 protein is CASSLFGIVDTQYF. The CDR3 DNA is TGTGCCAGCAGTTTATTTGGGATTGTAGATACGCAGTATTTT.

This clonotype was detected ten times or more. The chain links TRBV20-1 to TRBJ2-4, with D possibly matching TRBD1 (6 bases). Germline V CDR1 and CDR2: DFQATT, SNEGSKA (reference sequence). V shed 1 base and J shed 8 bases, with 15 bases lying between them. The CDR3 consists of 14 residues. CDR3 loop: CSARVPGVRDIQYF. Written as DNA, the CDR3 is TGCAGTGCTAGAGTCCCAGGGGTTAGAGACATTCAGTACTTC.